The sequence of this T cell receptor beta chain was determined in a study of cytomegalovirus exposure and HLA in healthy donors (dated by TCRdb to between 2016 and 2019). Regarding the complete study: An earlier analysis of 587 of the donors reported 250 to 350 Gb of sequence data and 117 million unique TCR beta sequences obtained from about 180 million T cells. To predict cytomegalovirus infection status, the study brought together high-throughput TCR immunosequencing, statistical association of individual TCRs with disease status, and machine learning. Genome-wide SNP genotypes for about 55% of the roughly 670 donors were used in a later genetic analysis, which treated that subset as a discovery cohort. The later analysis used no new phenotypic data to find candidate immune exposures, relying instead on TCR beta sequences and their occurrence across donors. To study patterns of TCR occurrence, a later analysis re-analyzed previously published TCR beta repertoires from several hundred donors and added high-resolution HLA genotyping. The number of donors typed differed by locus, with about 629-640 for A, B, C, DRB1 and DQB1, more than 500 for DQA1, approximately 580 for DPA1, and 400 to 490 for DPB1. Every repertoire in the discovery cohort had been generated on one and the same sequencing platform. To decide whether each TCR beta V gene segment behaved as functional or pseudogenic, an earlier analysis of fewer than 750 of the donors relied on high-throughput TCR beta sequencing. The study was designed to test whether signatures of past pathogen exposure could be identified by cataloging public T cell receptors. Among around 400 genotyped donors of the cohort, an average of around 250,000 unique TCR beta nucleotide sequences was sequenced per donor, of which approximately 19% were non-productive. About 5 DR-DQ haplotypes were handled as single units for association and clustering, since linkage in the cohort was strong. Alongside the repertoire data, information on donor age, sex, ethnicity and CMV serostatus was compiled. Around 320 gigabases of sequencing data and approximately 84 million unique TCR sequences were included in an early release covering 550 to 650 HLA-typed donors. HLA typing covered class I and class II loci at four-digit resolution. Of the 300 to 500 genotyped donors, 75% to 85% were placed in the genetic ancestry cluster associated with self-reported Caucasian donors. Along with the 666-subject first cohort, a separate validation cohort of some 130 different subjects was used. The study used immunosequencing to profile the T cell repertoires of under 700 subjects and linked those repertoires to cytomegalovirus serostatus.

Taken from cysteine to phenylalanine, the CDR3 has 14 residues. Only the CDR3 DNA stays, 42 bases, in frame from base 1. CDR1 SGHVS and CDR2 FQNEAQ are derived from the germline V gene. V was cut back by 8 bases and J by 6 bases, leaving a gap of 18 bases between them. Broad study findings and their caveats: In vitro tests confirmed that a few of the cytomegalovirus-associated TCR beta chains recognize cytomegalovirus antigens. HLA typing was unavailable for some donors at each locus, so association tests used only the typed subset. CMV serostatus was the only immune exposure information available for the cohort. The cohort was sequenced for TCR beta chains only, and without alpha or paired-chain data the features that could be detected were limited. A later analysis found that most CMV-associated TCR beta chains appeared HLA-restricted, with HLA associations seemingly driven largely by CMV exposure. A further reported finding was that TCR beta sequences accurately predicted the HLA-A and HLA-B alleles for most subjects in the first cohort. When HLA alleles, especially DR and DQ, strongly co-occurred, TCR associations were difficult to assign to individual alleles. The presence/absence analyses assumed that sequencing depth was roughly uniform across donors, and that assumption may not be true. V-gene and J-gene trimming of TCR beta chains was associated with a missense DCLRE1C variant in a later genetic analysis, and the association was replicated in an independent cohort. Linkage disequilibrium might explain the correlated functional status among segregating V segments, but an unknown experimental factor could not be ruled out. The classifier was reported to diagnose cytomegalovirus status with high specificity and sensitivity in both the original cohort and the validation cohort. The sequencing pipeline was judged likely to have produced a cluster of highly shared sequence variants as a technical artifact. Some IMGT-functional V segments, including TRBV6-2 and TRBV6-3, could not be told apart with the 87-base-pair reads, so those segments were excluded. In a later analysis, the rate of TCR association differed among HLA loci, with DRB1 alleles having the most associated TCRs and HLA-C alleles having the fewest. An earlier analysis of 450 to 750 of the donors showed that most TCR beta V segments appeared in productive rearrangements either about 90% or about 30% of the time, which broadly matched IMGT annotations. Most TCR sequences were observed very rarely across donors, whereas some public TCRs were present in many individuals. The study listed 150 to 200 TCR beta chains as associated with cytomegalovirus. In a later genetic analysis, fewer N-insertions in productive TCRs were reported among donors in an Asian-associated ancestry cluster than the roughly 700-donor mean. In a later analysis, several top co-occurrence clusters were reported to appear linked to parvovirus B19, influenza, CMV and Epstein-Barr virus. At a false discovery rate of 0.05, a later analysis linked fewer than 20,000 TCR beta sequences to specific HLA alleles. According to the authors, the approach could potentially be generalized to other disease states and immunological phenotypes. A later analysis found that HLA-associated TCR beta chains were more clonally expanded and had lower generation probabilities than equally common non-associated chains. Because counts were too low, seventeen rarely observed V segments, including chromosome 9 orphons, were excluded from the earlier analysis of 587 of the donors.

The cohort consisted of 650 to 700 healthy bone marrow donors. At the time of sampling, every cohort member was nominally healthy, though immune exposures that went unrecorded were likely present. The donor was CMV seronegative and was included in the group of about 400 seronegative cohort members. Each donor provided a peripheral blood sample, and peripheral blood mononuclear cells were used for TCR beta sequencing. The Qiagen DNeasy Blood Extraction Kit was used to extract genomic DNA from the blood cell samples. The library relied on the immunoSEQ multiplex PCR assay. A mixture of 60 forward primers for TCR Vbeta segments and 13 reverse primers for TCR Jbeta segments was used in the multiplex PCR. Amplification of the CDR3 region of rearranged TCR beta genes was performed with a multiplex PCR assay on genomic DNA. The amplified TCR beta libraries were sequenced on the Illumina HiSeq System as 87-base-pair reads. The authors' analysis ran thus. A later analysis tallied 75 million to 85 million unique TCR beta chains across the 640 or so repertoires, and roughly 11 million of those chains were shared by two or more donors. Raw reads were error-corrected and collapsed into unique sequences by a nearest-neighbor algorithm in which closely related sequences were merged to remove PCR and sequencing errors. Alignment of CDR3 sequences to IMGT reference sequences was used to assign V, D and J gene segments. Each retained sequence needed at least a six-nucleotide match to both a V gene segment and a J gene segment. Rearrangements were called productive when the CDR3 lacked stop codons and stayed in frame with V and J; all others were non-productive. Following IMGT convention, CDR3 was defined as the stretch from the second conserved V-encoded cysteine up to the conserved J-encoded phenylalanine. Sequences without an unambiguous match to a single V gene segment were excluded from the earlier analysis of 587 of the donors. An earlier analysis of several hundred of the donors called V segments functional above 56.7% productive rearrangements and segregating when the between-donor standard deviation exceeded 5%. To diagnose cytomegalovirus status from the catalog of TCR beta chain sequences, a statistical classification framework was built. In a later analysis, V and J genes were assigned by comparing TCR nucleotide sequences against IMGT/GENE-DB human TR gene sequences. Using the TCRdist pipeline, a later analysis assigned CDR3 sequences along with most-parsimonious VDJ recombination scenarios. In a later analysis, every TCR beta chain was defined by the combination of its CDR3 amino acid sequence and its V-gene family, and reads without a unique V-gene family were dropped. In a later analysis, around 600 highly shared, low-generation-probability nucleotide sequences were removed to address suspected cross-contamination and a sequencing artifact. For each public chain, a later analysis derived a clonal expansion index from normalized ranks of inferred template counts within each repertoire. Generation probabilities in a later analysis came from a VDJ recombination model fitted to out-of-frame rearrangements, and those results were checked against IGoR. A later analysis scored TCR-TCR, TCR-HLA and TCR-CMV co-occurrence with hypergeometric tests, applying a repertoire-size bias correction to TCR pairs. False discovery rates were estimated in a later analysis by permuting HLA or CMV assignments 20 times. In a later analysis, co-occurring TCRs were grouped with DBSCAN, and TCRdist sequence similarity was added when clustering was performed within HLA-allele-positive subsets. For co-occurrence clustering, repertoires with fewer than 30,000 or more than 120,000 public chains were excluded, along with five repertoires with anomalous nucleotide sharing. TCRdb limited this immuneACCESS table to in-frame rearrangements with V and J called. A share of clones is missing; checked studies link under half to unresolved V genes, and the rest is unexplained. That table furnishes V, J and clone size, whereas the DNA furnished D and trimming. The sample data list 150,000 to 200,000 clones, and roughly 85% of these were observed just once. The top ten constitute about 2% of the sample.

About this clone: It has no known antigen specificity. Base qualities are not recorded, but no much larger clone differs from it by a single base.

The sequence was collected from a woman aged 45 to 65 in good health and CMV-seronegative. The chain was built from TRBV7-8 and TRBJ2-3, with TRBD2 perhaps the D gene, on 5 matching bases. Sequenced input: PBMCs. Read as DNA, the sequence is TGTGCCAGCTCTCGGGAAGCCCGAGGGGATACGCAGTATTTT. It translates as CASSREARGDTQYF.